The 29 T cell receptor beta chains reported below all come from one sample, sequenced in a study of T cell responses to AZD1222 COVID-19 vaccine. TCRdb's copy holds only in-frame clones and misses some; the assay was immunoSEQ multiplex PCR. The sample yields some 74,000 clones, 80% seen once. Sequences were derived from peripheral blood, sampled on day 0 of AZD1222 vaccination. The source is an adult in good health.

The rearrangement links TRBV3-1 (or the pseudogene TRBV3-2) to TRBJ1-5; TRBD1 aligns across 7 bases. V lost 2 bases, J lost 10 bases, and 8 bases stayed unmatched. The V gene's germline CDR1 is LGHDT and CDR2 YNNKEL (reference sequence). The CDR3 is 14 residues long. CDR3 bases: TGTGCCAGCAGCCAACGGGACAGCCGGTATCCCCAGCATTTT. Translating gives CASSQRDSRYPQHF.

The rearrangement uses TRBV27 and TRBJ1-1; 10 nucleotides match TRBD1. CDR1 is MNHEY and CDR2 is SMNVEV in the germline V gene (reference sequence). Trimming removed 2 bases from V and 5 bases from J; junction bases left unmatched: 2. The CDR3 is 14 amino acids. CDR3 coding DNA: TGTGCCAGCAGTTTAGGGACAGGGGTGACTGAAGCTTTCTTT. Amino acids: CASSLGTGVTEAFF.

The chain links TRBV7-9 to TRBJ2-2, with TRBD2 matching over 9 bases. This CDR3 region has 17 residues. Trimming removed 4 bases from V and 6 bases from J; junction bases left unmatched: 12. CDR1 is SEHNR and CDR2 is FQNEAQ in the germline V gene (reference sequence). The CDR3 nucleotides are TGTGCCAGCAGCTACGGCGTGGGTAGCGGGAGTCCCGGGGAGCTGTTTTTT. Protein: CASSYGVGSGSPGELFF.

This clone was observed a handful of times. The CDR3 here is CASSEVSSSYNEQFF. CDR3 coding DNA: TGTGCCAGCAGTGAAGTGTCTAGCTCCTACAATGAGCAGTTCTTC. The rearrangement links TRBV6-1 to TRBJ2-1; D not resolved. Germline V gene sequence: CDR1 MNHNS, CDR2 SASEGT. The CDR3 loop spans 15 amino acids. V was shortened by 1 base and J by 0 bases, with 7 bases between the two germline ends.

This rearrangement joins TRBV4-2 to TRBJ2-1; D may correspond to TRBD1 or TRBD2 (5 bases each). The CDR3 sequence is 14 residues long. Germline V gene data show CDR1 as LGHNA and CDR2 as YNFKEQ. Trimming shortened V by 4 bases and J by 5 bases, and 12 bases separated the two germline ends. The CDR3 sequence is CASSPTGTNNEQFF. CDR3 DNA sequence: TGTGCCAGCAGCCCAACCGGGACCAACAATGAGCAGTTCTTC.

This clone came up a few times. The chain links TRBV3-1 (or the pseudogene TRBV3-2) to TRBJ2-5, with 12 bases matching TRBD2. The CDR3 is 17 amino acids. Per germline, CDR1 LGHDT and CDR2 YNNKEL (reference sequence). V shed 2 bases and J 4 bases; nucleotides not matched to a gene: 8. CDR3 bases: TGTGCCAGCAGCCAATGGAGGCTAGCGGGAGGGGGAGAGACCCAGTACTTC. It is translated as CASSQWRLAGGGETQYF.

The V and J genes are TRBV7-6 and TRBJ2-1; perhaps D is TRBD1 or TRBD2 (5 bases each). The germline CDR1 and CDR2 sequences are SGHVS and FNYEAQ. Trimming took off 1 base at V and 2 bases at J, with 6 bases between the two ends. This CDR3 region has 14 residues. CDR3 sequence reads: CASSLVGAYNEQFF. In nucleotides, the CDR3 is TGTGCCAGCAGCTTAGTGGGGGCCTACAATGAGCAGTTCTTC.

This clone is a singleton in its sample. The V call is TRBV28, the J call TRBJ1-5; D not certain. V lost 7 bases and J lost 7, with 17 bases in between. Looked up from germline, CDR1 is MDHEN and CDR2 is SYDVKM. The CDR3 runs to 14 residues. The DNA for the CDR3 is TGTGCCAGCATTAAATCAGCCGGAGGCCAGCCCCAGCATTTT. This encodes CASIKSAGGQPQHF.

V usage is TRBV7-8 and J usage is TRBJ1-3; no clear D. The V end was cut by 4 bases, the J end by 1 base, with 11 bases between. The CDR3 loop spans 15 amino acids. The germline V gene encodes CDR1 SGHVS and CDR2 FQNEAQ. The DNA of the CDR3 is TGTGCCAGCAGCTCCCCCTATCCGTCTGGAAACACCATATATTTT. It yields the protein CASSSPYPSGNTIYF.

The rearrangement links TRBV2 to TRBJ1-2; TRBD1 aligns across 7 bases. V shed 7 bases and J 3 bases; nucleotides not matched to a gene: 8. Germline assignment: CDR1 SNHLY and CDR2 FYNNEI. The CDR3 covers 14 residues. CDR3 region: CASTATGKDYGYTF. For the CDR3, the DNA is TGTGCCAGCACCGCGACAGGGAAGGACTATGGCTACACCTTC. The whole variable domain, filled in from reference TRBV2 and TRBJ1-2, reads EPEVTQTPSHQVTQMGQEVILRCVPISNHLYFYWYRQILGQKVEFLVSFYNNEISEKSEIFDDQFSVERPDGSNFTLKIRSTKLEDSAMYFCASTATGKDYGYTFGSGTRLTVV.

The chain carries TRBV2 and TRBJ2-7; 9 bases fit TRBD1. The V and J ends lost 4 bases and 3 bases, in that order; junction bases with no gene match: 4. CDR3 size: 14 residues. Germline assignment: CDR1 SNHLY and CDR2 FYNNEI. The CDR3 loop is CASSGGTGYYEQYF. The DNA for the CDR3 is TGTGCCAGCAGTGGAGGGACAGGGTACTACGAGCAGTACTTC.

The rearrangement uses TRBV15 and TRBJ1-2, with D unclear. Trimming pared 1 base from V and 4 bases from J, leaving 13 bases between. The germline V gene has CDR1 LNHNV and CDR2 YYDKDF (reference sequence). This CDR3 has 15 amino acids. CDR3 DNA: TGTGCCACCAGCAGAGGTGGGGTTTCGGCCTATGGCTACACCTTC. The encoded protein is CATSRGGVSAYGYTF.

The chain links TRBV28 to TRBJ1-4; TRBD1 is a possible D gene (5 bases). V was clipped by 8 bases and J by 1 base, with 8 bases between them. The CDR3 contains 13 residues. Looked up from germline, CDR1 is MDHEN and CDR2 is SYDVKM. CDR3 amino acids: CASARGTNEKLFF. The CDR3 nucleotides are TGTGCCAGCGCGAGGGGAACTAATGAAAAACTGTTTTTT.

This chain links TRBV30 with TRBJ1-1; D is perhaps TRBD1 (6 bases). The CDR3 contains 13 residues. The germline V gene encodes CDR1 GTSNPN and CDR2 SVGIG (reference sequence). Trimming took 0 bases from V and 5 from J, leaving 10 bases between them. The CDR3 sequence: CAWSVGGRTEAFF. CDR3 nucleotides: TGTGCCTGGAGTGTAGGGGGGCGAACTGAAGCTTTCTTT.

This clone was found a few times. The chain is built from TRBV11-2 and TRBJ1-6, with D unclear. Germline V gene data show CDR1 as SGHAT and CDR2 as FQNNGV. The CDR3 totals 15 residues. Trimming left V 4 bases short and J 5 bases short, with 12 bases between. The CDR3 sequence is CASSSGGQNNSPLHF. CDR3 DNA sequence: TGTGCCAGCAGCTCGGGCGGGCAAAATAATTCACCCCTCCACTTT.

The chain links TRBV25-1 to TRBJ1-5; possible D gene TRBD1, 5 bases. The germline V gene encodes CDR1 MGHDK and CDR2 SYGVNS. With 6 bases removed from V and 4 bases from J, the gap between germline ends came to 10 bases. This CDR3 is 13 amino acids long. CDR3 nucleotide sequence: TGTGCCAGCAGGGGACTTCCAAATCAGCCCCAGCATTTT. Protein: CASRGLPNQPQHF.

The rearrangement links TRBV28 to TRBJ2-1, with 7 bases matching TRBD1. Trimming removed 6 bases from V and 6 bases from J; junction bases left unmatched: 2. CDR3 size: 12 residues. The V gene's germline CDR1 is MDHEN and CDR2 SYDVKM. Written as DNA, the CDR3 is TGTGCCAGCAGGACAGGGCGCAATGAGCAGTTCTTC. Translated: CASRTGRNEQFF.

This rearrangement joins TRBV5-1 to TRBJ1-1, with D possibly matching TRBD1 (6 bases). V gave up 0 bases and J gave up 1 base, with 10 bases separating them. Germline V lookup: CDR1 SGHRS, CDR2 YFSETQ. This CDR3 is built from 15 residues. The CDR3 DNA follows: TGCGCCAGCAGCTTGGCAACGACAGGGAACACTGAAGCTTTCTTT. Encoded protein: CASSLATTGNTEAFF.

Notes on this clone: One junction end does not reproduce the germline sequence, and a read error may be involved. V gene TRBV2 combines with J gene TRBJ2-6; 13 nucleotides line up with TRBD2. This CDR3 spans 20 amino acids. Germline assignment: CDR1 SNHLY and CDR2 FYNNEI. The DNA for the CDR3 is TGTGCCAGCAGCGAAGGACTAGCGGGAGTGGTGGTCTCTGGGGCCAACGTCCTGACTTTC. Its protein is CASSEGLAGVVVSGANVLTF.

The chain is built from TRBV19 and TRBJ1-3; D may be TRBD1 (6 bases). Per the germline V gene, CDR1 is LNHDA and CDR2 is SQIVND (reference sequence). This CDR3 region has 15 residues. With 6 bases removed from V and 0 bases from J, the gap between germline ends came to 12 bases. In nucleotides, the CDR3 is TGTGCCAGTAGCGGACAGCGCTCCTCTGGAAACACCATATATTTT. Translation gives CASSGQRSSGNTIYF.

In this sample, this clone turned up a few times. V and J are TRBV19 and TRBJ2-1, with 10 bases aligning to TRBD2. The junction had 9 bases not matched to a gene; V was cut back by 5 bases and J by 8 bases. Germline V gene lookup returns CDR1 LNHDA and CDR2 SQIVND (reference sequence). This CDR3 has 15 amino acids. CDR3 residues: CASSPGTSVGDEQFF. The CDR3 DNA reads as TGTGCCAGTAGTCCAGGGACTAGCGTGGGGGATGAGCAGTTCTTC.

V is TRBV4-1 and J is TRBJ1-2; D is ambiguous. Between the trimmed V and J ends, which lost 4 bases and 7 bases, there was a span of 16 bases. Germline values: CDR1 MGHRA, CDR2 YSYEKL. The CDR3 is 14 amino acids. The CDR3, as DNA: TGCGCCAGCAGCCCCCTAGGTGGTGGGCTTGGCTACACCTTC. Translation: CASSPLGGGLGYTF.

The sample holds a few counts of this clone. This chain links TRBV18 with TRBJ1-4, with D unclear. V lost 3 bases and J lost 1, with 9 bases in between. The germline V gene encodes CDR1 KGHSH and CDR2 LQKENI. The CDR3 covers 15 residues. The CDR3 protein is CASSPLRGTNEKLFF. The DNA for the CDR3 is TGTGCCAGCTCACCTCTAAGAGGAACTAATGAAAAACTGTTTTTT.

The chain joins TRBV30 to TRBJ2-3; the D is unclear. The CDR3 covers 11 residues. Trimming stripped 2 bases from V and 5 bases from J, with 5 bases between. The germline CDR1 and CDR2 sequences are GTSNPN and SVGIG (reference sequence). As DNA, the CDR3 is TGTGCCTGGAGTCCCAGAGATACGCAGTATTTT. It specifies CAWSPRDTQYF.

This clone has a single count. The chain uses TRBV3-1 (or the pseudogene TRBV3-2) and TRBJ1-3, with a weak D call TRBD1 (5 bases). Deletions cut 1 base from V and 4 bases from J, with 8 bases between. The CDR3 length is 14 residues. Germline CDR1 LGHDT, CDR2 YNNKEL (reference sequence). This chain's CDR3 is CASSQARVGNTIYF. Written as DNA, the CDR3 is TGTGCCAGCAGCCAAGCCAGGGTCGGAAACACCATATATTTT.

The chain uses TRBV7-2 and TRBJ2-7; D not certain. CDR1 and CDR2 from the germline V gene are SGHTA and FQGNSA. The CDR3 length is 14 residues. The V end was cut by 2 bases, the J end by 0 bases, with 8 bases between. The CDR3 sequence is CASSLKASSYEQYF. The CDR3 DNA reads TGTGCCAGCAGCTTAAAAGCGAGCTCCTACGAGCAGTACTTC.

J is TRBJ1-1 and V is TRBV6-5; unclear D gene. Germline lookup yields CDR1 MNHEY and CDR2 SVGAGI. Trimming removed 6 bases at V and 4 bases at J, with 12 bases between. The CDR3 runs to 13 residues. CDR3 nucleotides: TGTGCCAGCAGCCGCGGACGGATCACTGAAGCTTTCTTT. Its protein product is CASSRGRITEAFF.

The V call is TRBV5-1, the J call TRBJ2-7, with 11 bases fitting TRBD2. Trimming removed 0 bases from V and 5 bases from J; junction bases left unmatched: 4. Germline CDR1 and CDR2: SGHRS and YFSETQ. This CDR3 comprises 15 residues. The CDR3 sequence: CASSLELAGANEQYF. The CDR3 nucleotides are TGCGCCAGCAGCTTGGAACTAGCGGGAGCAAACGAGCAGTACTTC.

This clone was seen a single time. The genes are TRBV3-1 (or the pseudogene TRBV3-2) and TRBJ2-1; D is possibly TRBD2 (6 bases). The CDR3 runs 16 residues. Germline V gene data show CDR1 as LGHDT and CDR2 as YNNKEL (reference sequence). Trimming took 1 base from V and 6 from J, leaving 16 bases between them. The CDR3 region is CASSQAGPSGVNEQFF. The CDR3 coding sequence is TGTGCCAGCAGCCAAGCGGGGCCCTCGGGAGTCAATGAGCAGTTCTTC.